Ten or more counts support the clone carrying this T cell receptor (beta chain). Its antigen remains unknown. The data were taken from a study of response to subunit inactivated influenza vaccine. MiXCR was run by TCRdb on the RT-PCR reads, yielding one entry per CDR3 protein. In the table there are about 500,000 distinct CDR3 sequences, more than 15% of which are singletons. Study conclusions and caveats: Few new T cells, the authors suggested, are recruited by each seasonal influenza vaccination.

The sample was CD4+ T cells sorted from PBMCs, taken less than 30 months after vaccination. This clonotype originated in a man between 50 and 69 years old who received an inactivated influenza vaccine.

In nucleotides, the CDR3 is TGCGCCAGCAGCAGGGGACAGGGAATGAACACTGAAGCTTTCTTT. This gives the protein CASSRGQGMNTEAFF. V gene TRBV5-1 combines with J gene TRBJ1-1; 9 bases line up with TRBD1. The V gene end was trimmed by 4 bases and the J gene end by 0 bases; junction bases not matched to a gene: 4. The CDR3 is 15 amino acids. From germline, CDR1 is SGHRS and CDR2 YFSETQ. Full variable domain (outside the CDR3, taken from reference TRBV5-1 and TRBJ1-1): KAGVTQTPRYLIKTRGQQVTLSCSPISGHRSVSWYQQTPGQGLQFLFEYFSETQRNKGNFPGRFSGRQFSNSRSEMNVSTLELGDSALYLCASSRGQGMNTEAFFGQGTRLTVV.